This TCR beta chain was observed in a study of T cell changes during pregnancy in multiple sclerosis. By sample fraction, this clone is medium-sized (0.01 to 0.1%). Germline lookup yields CDR1 MNHNS and CDR2 SASEGT. The trim removed 10 bases at V and 4 bases at J, leaving 4 bases unmatched. The CDR3 is 13 residues long. Here immunoSEQ multiplex PCR was the method, and the copy in TCRdb shows in-frame clones only, minus some. The sample has around 56,000 clones; 92% are singletons. Sample: peripheral blood, taken in the third trimester of pregnancy. This TCR was sampled from a female donor in good health, enrolled as a control in a pregnancy study. This chain joins TRBV6-1 and TRBJ1-3; 10 nucleotides align to TRBD1. CDR3 protein: CATDRGQGNTIYF. CDR3 bases: TGTGCCACCGACAGGGGGCAAGGAAACACCATATATTTT.